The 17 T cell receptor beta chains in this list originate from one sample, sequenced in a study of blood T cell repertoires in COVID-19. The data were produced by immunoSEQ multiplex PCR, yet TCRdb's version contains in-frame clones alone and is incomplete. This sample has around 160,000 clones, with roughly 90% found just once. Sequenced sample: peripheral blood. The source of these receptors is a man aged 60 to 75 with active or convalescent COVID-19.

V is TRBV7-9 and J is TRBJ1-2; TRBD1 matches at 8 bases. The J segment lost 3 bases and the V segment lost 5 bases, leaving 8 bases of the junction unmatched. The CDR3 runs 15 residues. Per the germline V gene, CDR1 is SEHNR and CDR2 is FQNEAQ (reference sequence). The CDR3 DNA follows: TGTGCCAGCAGCCCCTCCCAGGGGGCATACTATGGCTACACCTTC. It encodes CASSPSQGAYYGYTF.

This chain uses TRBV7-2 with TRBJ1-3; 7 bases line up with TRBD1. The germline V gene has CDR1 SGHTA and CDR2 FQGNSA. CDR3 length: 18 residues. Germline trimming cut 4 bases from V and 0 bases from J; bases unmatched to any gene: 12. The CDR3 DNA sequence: TGTGCCAGCAGCTCCACGGGACAGCCAAACCTCTCTGGAAACACCATATATTTT. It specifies CASSSTGQPNLSGNTIYF.

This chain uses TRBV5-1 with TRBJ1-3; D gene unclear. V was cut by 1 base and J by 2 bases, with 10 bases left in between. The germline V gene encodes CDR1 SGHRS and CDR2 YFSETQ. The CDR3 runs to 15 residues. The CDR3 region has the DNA TGCGCCAGCAGCTTGATCATGACACCTGGAAACACCATATATTTT. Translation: CASSLIMTPGNTIYF.

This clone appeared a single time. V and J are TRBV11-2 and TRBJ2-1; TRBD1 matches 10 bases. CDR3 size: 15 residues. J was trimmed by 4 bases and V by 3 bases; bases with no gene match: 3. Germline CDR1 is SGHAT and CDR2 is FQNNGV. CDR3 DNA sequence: TGTGCCAGCAGCTTCGGGACAGGGGCGTACAATGAGCAGTTCTTC. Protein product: CASSFGTGAYNEQFF.

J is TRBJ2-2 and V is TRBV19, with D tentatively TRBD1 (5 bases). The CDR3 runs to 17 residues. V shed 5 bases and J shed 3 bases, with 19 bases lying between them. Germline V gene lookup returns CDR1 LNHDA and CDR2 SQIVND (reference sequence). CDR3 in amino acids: CASSVPGIGAYTGELFF. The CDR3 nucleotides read TGTGCCAGTAGTGTCCCAGGGATCGGTGCCTACACCGGGGAGCTGTTTTTT.

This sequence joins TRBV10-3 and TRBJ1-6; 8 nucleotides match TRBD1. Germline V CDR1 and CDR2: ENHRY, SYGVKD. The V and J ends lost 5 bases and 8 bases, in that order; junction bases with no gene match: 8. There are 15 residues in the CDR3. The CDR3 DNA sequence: TGTGCCATCAGTAACTCAGGGGGCCCAGATTCACCCCTCCACTTT. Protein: CAISNSGGPDSPLHF.

This CDR3 is CASSLVPGSSYNEQFF. DNA of the CDR3: TGCGCCAGCAGCTTGGTGCCGGGGAGCTCCTACAATGAGCAGTTCTTC. The rearrangement joins TRBV5-1 to TRBJ2-1, with a possible D match to TRBD2 (5 bases). Per the germline V gene, CDR1 is SGHRS and CDR2 is YFSETQ. Trimming took 0 bases from V and 0 from J, leaving 10 bases between them. The CDR3 runs 16 residues.

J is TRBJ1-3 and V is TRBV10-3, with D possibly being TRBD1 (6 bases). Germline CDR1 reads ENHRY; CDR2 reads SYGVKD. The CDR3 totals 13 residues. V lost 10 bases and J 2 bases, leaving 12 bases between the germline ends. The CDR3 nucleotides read TGTGCCACGCGCCAGGGGACTGGAAACACCATATATTTT. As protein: CATRQGTGNTIYF.

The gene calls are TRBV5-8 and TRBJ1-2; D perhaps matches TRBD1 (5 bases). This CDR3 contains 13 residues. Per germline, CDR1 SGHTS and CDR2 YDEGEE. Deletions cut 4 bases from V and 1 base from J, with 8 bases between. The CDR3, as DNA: TGTGCCAGCAGCCGACAGCTTAACTATGGCTACACCTTC. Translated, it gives CASSRQLNYGYTF.

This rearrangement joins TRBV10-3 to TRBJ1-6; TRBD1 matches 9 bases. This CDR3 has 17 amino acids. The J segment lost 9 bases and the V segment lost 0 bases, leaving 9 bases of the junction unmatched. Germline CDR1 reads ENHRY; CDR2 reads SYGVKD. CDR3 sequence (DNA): TGTGCCATCAGTGAGTCGTCGAGGACAGGGGCTAGTTCACCCCTCCACTTT. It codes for CAISESSRTGASSPLHF.

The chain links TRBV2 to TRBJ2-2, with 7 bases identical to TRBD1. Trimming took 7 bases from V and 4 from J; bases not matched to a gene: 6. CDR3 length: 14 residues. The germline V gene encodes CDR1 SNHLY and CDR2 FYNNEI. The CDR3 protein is CASTPGTVTGELFF. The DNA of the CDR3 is TGTGCCAGCACCCCCGGGACAGTCACCGGGGAGCTGTTTTTT. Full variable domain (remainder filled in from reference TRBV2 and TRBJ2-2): EPEVTQTPSHQVTQMGQEVILRCVPISNHLYFYWYRQILGQKVEFLVSFYNNEISEKSEIFDDQFSVERPDGSNFTLKIRSTKLEDSAMYFCASTPGTVTGELFFGEGSRLTVL.

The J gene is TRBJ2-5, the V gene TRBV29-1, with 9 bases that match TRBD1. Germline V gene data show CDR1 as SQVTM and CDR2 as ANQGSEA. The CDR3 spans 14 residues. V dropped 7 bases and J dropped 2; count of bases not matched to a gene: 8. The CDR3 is CSAGRGQGQETQYF. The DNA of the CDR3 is TGCAGCGCTGGGCGGGGACAGGGTCAAGAGACCCAGTACTTC. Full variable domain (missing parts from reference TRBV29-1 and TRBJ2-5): SAVISQKPSRDICQRGTSLTIQCQVDSQVTMMFWYRQQPGQSLTLIATANQGSEATYESGFVIDKFPISRPNLTFSTLTVSNMSPEDSSIYLCSAGRGQGQETQYFGPGTRLLVL.

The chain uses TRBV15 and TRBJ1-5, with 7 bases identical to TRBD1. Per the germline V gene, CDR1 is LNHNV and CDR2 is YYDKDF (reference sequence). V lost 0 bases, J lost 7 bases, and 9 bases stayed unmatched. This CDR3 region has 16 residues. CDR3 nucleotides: TGTGCCACCAGCAGAGAACAGGGGAGTTCTCACCAGCCCCAGCATTTT. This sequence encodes CATSREQGSSHQPQHF.

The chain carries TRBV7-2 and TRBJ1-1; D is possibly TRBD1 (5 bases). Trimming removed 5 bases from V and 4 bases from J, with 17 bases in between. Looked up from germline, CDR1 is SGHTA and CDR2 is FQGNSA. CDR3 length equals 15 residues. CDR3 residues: CASSPPILGGTEAFF. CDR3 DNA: TGTGCCAGCAGCCCCCCTATCCTGGGGGGCACTGAAGCTTTCTTT.

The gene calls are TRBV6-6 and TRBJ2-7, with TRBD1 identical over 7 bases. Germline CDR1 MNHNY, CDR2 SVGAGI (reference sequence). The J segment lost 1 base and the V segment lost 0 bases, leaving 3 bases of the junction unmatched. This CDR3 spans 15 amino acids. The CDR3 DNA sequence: TGTGCCAGCAGTTACTCGAACAGGGGTTCCTACGAGCAGTACTTC. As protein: CASSYSNRGSYEQYF.

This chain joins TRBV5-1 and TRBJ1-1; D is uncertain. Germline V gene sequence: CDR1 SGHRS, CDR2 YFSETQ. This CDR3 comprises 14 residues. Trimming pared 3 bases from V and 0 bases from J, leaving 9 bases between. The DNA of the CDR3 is TGCGCCAGCAGCTCTACAGTACTGAACACTGAAGCTTTCTTT. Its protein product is CASSSTVLNTEAFF.

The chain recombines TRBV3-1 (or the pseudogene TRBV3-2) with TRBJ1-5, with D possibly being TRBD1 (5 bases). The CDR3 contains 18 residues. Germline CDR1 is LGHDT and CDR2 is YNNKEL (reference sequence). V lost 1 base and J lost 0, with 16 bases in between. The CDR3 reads CASSQGAGGHASNQPQHF. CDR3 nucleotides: TGTGCCAGCAGCCAAGGTGCTGGCGGACACGCTAGCAATCAGCCCCAGCATTTT.